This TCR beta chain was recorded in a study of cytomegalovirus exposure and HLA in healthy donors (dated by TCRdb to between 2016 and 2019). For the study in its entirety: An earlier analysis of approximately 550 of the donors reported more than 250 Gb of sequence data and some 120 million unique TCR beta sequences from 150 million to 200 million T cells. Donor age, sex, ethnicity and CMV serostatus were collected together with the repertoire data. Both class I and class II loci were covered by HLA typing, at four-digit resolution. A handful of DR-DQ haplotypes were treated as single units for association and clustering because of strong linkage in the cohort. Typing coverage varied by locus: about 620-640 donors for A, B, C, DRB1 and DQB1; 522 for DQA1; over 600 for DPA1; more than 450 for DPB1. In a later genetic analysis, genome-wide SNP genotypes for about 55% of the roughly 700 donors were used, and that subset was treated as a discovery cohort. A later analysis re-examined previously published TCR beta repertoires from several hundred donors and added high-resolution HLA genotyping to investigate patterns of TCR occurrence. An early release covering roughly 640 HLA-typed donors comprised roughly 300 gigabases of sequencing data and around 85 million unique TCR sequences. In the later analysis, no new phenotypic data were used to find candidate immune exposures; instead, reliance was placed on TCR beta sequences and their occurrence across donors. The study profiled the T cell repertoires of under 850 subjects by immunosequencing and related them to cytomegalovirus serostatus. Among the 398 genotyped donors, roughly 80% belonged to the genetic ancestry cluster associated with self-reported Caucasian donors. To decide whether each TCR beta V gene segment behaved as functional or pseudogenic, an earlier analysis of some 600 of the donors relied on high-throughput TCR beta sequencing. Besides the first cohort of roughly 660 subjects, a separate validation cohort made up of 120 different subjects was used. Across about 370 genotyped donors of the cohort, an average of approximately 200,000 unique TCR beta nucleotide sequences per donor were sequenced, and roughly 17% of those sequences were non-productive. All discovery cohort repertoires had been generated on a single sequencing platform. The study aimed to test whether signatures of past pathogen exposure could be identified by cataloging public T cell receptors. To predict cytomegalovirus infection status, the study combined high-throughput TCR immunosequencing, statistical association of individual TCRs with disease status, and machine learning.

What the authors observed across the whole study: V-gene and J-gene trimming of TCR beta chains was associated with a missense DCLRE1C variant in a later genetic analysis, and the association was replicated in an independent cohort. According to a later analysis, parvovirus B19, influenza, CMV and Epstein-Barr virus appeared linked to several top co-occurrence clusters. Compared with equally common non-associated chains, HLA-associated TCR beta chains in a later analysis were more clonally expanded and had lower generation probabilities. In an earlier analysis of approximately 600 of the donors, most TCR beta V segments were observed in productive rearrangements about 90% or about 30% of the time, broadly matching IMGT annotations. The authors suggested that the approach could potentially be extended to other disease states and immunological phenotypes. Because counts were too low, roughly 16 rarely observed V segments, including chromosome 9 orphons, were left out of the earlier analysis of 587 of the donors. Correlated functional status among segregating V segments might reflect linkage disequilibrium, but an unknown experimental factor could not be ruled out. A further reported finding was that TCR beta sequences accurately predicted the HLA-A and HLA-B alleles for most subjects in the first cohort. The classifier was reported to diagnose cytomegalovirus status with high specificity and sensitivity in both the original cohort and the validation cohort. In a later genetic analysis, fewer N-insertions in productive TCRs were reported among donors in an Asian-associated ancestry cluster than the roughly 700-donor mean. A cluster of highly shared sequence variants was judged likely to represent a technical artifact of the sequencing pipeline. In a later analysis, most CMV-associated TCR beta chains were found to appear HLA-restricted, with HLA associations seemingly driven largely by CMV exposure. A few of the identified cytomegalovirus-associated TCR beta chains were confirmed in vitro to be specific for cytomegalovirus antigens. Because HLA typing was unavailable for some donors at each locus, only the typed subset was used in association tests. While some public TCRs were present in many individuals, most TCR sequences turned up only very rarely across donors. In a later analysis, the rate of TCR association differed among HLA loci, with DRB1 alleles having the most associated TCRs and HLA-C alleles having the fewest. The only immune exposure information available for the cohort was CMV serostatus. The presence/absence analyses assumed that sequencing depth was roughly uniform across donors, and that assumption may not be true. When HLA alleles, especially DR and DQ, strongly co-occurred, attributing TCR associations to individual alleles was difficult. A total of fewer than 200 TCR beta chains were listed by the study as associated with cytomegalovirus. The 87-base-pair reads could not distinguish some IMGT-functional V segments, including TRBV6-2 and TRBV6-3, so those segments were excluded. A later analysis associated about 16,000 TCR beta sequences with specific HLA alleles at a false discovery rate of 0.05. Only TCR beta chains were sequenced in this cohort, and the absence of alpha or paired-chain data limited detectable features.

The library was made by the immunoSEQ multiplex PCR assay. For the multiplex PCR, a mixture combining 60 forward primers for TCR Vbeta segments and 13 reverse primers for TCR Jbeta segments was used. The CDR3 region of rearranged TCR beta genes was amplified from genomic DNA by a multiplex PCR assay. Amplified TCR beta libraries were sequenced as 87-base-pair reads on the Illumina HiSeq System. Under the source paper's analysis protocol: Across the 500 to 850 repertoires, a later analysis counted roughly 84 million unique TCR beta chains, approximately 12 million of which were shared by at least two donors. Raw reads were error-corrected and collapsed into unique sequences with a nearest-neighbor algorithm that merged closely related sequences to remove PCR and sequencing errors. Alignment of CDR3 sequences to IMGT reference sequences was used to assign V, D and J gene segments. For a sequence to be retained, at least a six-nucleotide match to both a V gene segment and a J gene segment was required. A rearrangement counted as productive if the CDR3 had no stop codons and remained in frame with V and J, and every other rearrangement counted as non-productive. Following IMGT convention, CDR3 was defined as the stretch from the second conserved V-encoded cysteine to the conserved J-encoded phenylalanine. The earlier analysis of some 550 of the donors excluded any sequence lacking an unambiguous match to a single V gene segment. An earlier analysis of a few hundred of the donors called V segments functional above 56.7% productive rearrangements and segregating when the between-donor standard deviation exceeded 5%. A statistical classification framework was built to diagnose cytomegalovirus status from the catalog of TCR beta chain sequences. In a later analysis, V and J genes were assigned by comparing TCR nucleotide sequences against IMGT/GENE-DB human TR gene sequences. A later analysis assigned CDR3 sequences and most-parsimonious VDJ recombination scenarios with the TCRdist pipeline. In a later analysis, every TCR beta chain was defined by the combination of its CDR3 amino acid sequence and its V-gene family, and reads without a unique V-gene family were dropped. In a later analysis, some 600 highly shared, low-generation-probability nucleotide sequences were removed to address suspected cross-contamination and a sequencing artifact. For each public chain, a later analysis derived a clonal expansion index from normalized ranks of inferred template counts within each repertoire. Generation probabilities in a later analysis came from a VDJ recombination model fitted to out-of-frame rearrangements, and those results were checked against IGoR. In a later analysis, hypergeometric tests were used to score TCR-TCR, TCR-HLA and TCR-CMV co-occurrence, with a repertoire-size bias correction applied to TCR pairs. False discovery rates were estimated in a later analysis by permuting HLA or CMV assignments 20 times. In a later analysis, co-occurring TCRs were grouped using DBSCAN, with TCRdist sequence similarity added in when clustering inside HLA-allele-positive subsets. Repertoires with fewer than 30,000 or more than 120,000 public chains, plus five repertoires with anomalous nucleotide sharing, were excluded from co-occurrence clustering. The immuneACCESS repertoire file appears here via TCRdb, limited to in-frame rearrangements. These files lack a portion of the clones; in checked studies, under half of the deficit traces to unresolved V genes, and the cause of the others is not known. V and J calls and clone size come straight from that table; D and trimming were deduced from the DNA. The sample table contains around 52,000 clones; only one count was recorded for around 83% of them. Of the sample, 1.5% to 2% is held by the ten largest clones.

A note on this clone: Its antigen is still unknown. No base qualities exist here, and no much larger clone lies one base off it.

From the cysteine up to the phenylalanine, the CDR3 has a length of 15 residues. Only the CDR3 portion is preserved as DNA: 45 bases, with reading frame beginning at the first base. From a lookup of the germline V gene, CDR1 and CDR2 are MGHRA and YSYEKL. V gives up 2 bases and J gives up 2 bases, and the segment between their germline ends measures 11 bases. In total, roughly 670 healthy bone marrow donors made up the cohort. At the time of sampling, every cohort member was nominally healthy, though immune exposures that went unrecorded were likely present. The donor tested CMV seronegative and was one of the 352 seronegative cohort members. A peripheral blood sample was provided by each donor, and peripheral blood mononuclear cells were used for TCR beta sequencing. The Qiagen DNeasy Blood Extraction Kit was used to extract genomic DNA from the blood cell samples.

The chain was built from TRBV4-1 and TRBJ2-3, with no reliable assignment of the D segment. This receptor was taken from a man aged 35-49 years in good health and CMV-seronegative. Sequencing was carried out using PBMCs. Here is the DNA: TGCGCCAGCAGCCAACTCCAGGTTGCCACAGATACGCAGTATTTT. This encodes CASSQLQVATDTQYF.